The clone carrying this T cell receptor beta chain was seen ten or more times. This sample stems from a study of neurological immune-mediated disorders. V was pared by 0 bases and J by 3 bases, with 9 bases between. Germline CDR1 SGDLS, CDR2 YYNGEE. This CDR3 comprises 14 residues. Each sequencing run yielded over 170 million TCR-beta sequences from 15-18 subjects. TCRdb recomputed calls from the 5' RACE reads with MiXCR, one row per CDR3 protein. There are around 26,000 distinct CDR3 sequences in the sample; 3.3% occur only once, and 6% to 9% lies in the top ten. Sequenced sample: PBMCs. The rearrangement uses TRBV9 and TRBJ2-5, with D hard to call. The origin of this receptor is a woman between 25 and 40 years old with multiple sclerosis. CDR3 region: CASSVGVRKETQYF. CDR3 nucleotides: TGTGCCAGCAGCGTAGGTGTCCGGAAAGAGACCCAGTACTTC.